Listed below are T cell receptor beta chains from one sample, sequenced in a study of blood T cells in healthy people across ages. In TCRdb, the 5' RACE reads were re-called with MiXCR into one record per CDR3 protein. The sample lists about 1.4 million distinct CDR3 sequences; around 55% were seen once. The material sequenced was blood. Receptors originate from a man between 18 and 29 years old in good health. Each CDR3 is given with its conserved first and last residue. Each record gives: J gene, D gene, clone size, V gene, CDR3 protein, CDR3 DNA. A D gene is named only where the DNA matches it firmly. Some rows have no size entry. The others give once, few or many, or a class for an expanded clone.

>TRBJ2-5|TRBD2|NA|TRBV11-2
CASSLSSGRGQETQYF
TGTGCCAGCAGCCTCTCTAGCGGGAGGGGCCAAGAGACCCAGTACTTC
>TRBJ1-2|NA|few|TRBV7-8
CASSVKEFYGYTF
TGTGCCAGCAGCGTTAAGGAGTTCTATGGCTACACCTTC
>TRBJ2-7|TRBD2|many|TRBV4-2
CASSQDGTSGGYEQYF
TGTGCCAGCAGCCAAGATGGGACTAGCGGGGGCTACGAGCAGTACTTC
>TRBJ2-1|NA|NA|TRBV6-6
CASRSQQGPSVANEQFF
TGTGCCAGCAGGAGCCAACAGGGACCCTCCGTGGCTAATGAGCAGTTCTTC
>TRBJ2-7|NA|few|TRBV29-1
CSVEGDGRSYEQYF
TGCAGCGTTGAGGGGGACGGGCGCTCCTACGAGCAGTACTTC
>TRBJ2-7|TRBD1|NA|TRBV2
CASIPRQGSYEQYF
TGTGCCAGCATCCCGAGACAGGGTAGCTACGAGCAGTACTTC
>TRBJ2-7|NA|NA|TRBV21-1
CASRKTGTANSYEQYF
TGTGCCAGCCGGAAGACCGGGACTGCAAACTCCTACGAGCAGTACTTC
>TRBJ2-5|TRBD2|few|TRBV10-3
CAISAPTSGQETQYF
TGTGCCATCAGCGCCCCGACTAGCGGGCAAGAGACCCAGTACTTC
>TRBJ2-1|TRBD2|NA|TRBV5-1
CASSSGLAGGPTLNEQFF
TGCGCCAGCAGCTCCGGACTAGCGGGAGGACCAACCTTAAATGAGCAGTTCTTC
>TRBJ2-7|NA|NA|TRBV27
CASSLTDSGYEQYF
TGTGCCAGCAGCCTAACGGACTCTGGGTACGAGCAGTACTTC
>TRBJ1-2|NA|NA|TRBV12-3/TRBV12-4
CASRNGNGYTF
TGTGCCAGCAGGAACGGGAATGGCTACACCTTC
>TRBJ1-2|NA|NA|TRBV3-1
CASSQAPASGYTF
TGTGCCAGCAGCCAAGCCCCAGCGAGTGGCTACACCTTC
>TRBJ2-5|NA|NA|TRBV24-1
CATSEGQLQETQYF
TGTGCCACCAGTGAGGGGCAGCTCCAAGAGACCCAGTACTTC
>TRBJ2-1|TRBD1|NA|TRBV6-1
CASSEAWGQGPNEQFF
TGTGCCAGCAGTGAAGCGTGGGGACAGGGGCCCAATGAGCAGTTCTTC
>TRBJ1-1|NA|NA|TRBV15
CATSRGVGNTEAFF
TGTGCCACCAGCAGAGGAGTTGGGAACACTGAAGCTTTCTTT
>TRBJ1-2|NA|NA|TRBV27
CASSHGQSSGYGYTF
TGTGCCAGCAGTCATGGACAGAGCTCCGGCTATGGCTACACCTTC
>TRBJ1-1|NA|NA|TRBV15
CATWAEGNTEAFF
TGTGCCACCTGGGCGGAGGGGAACACTGAAGCTTTCTTT
>TRBJ1-1|TRBD1|NA|TRBV13
CASSLRTTGFTEAFF
TGTGCCAGCAGCTTAAGGACGACAGGGTTTACTGAAGCTTTCTTT
>TRBJ1-1|NA|once|TRBV6-2/TRBV6-3
CASSYSQGRDTEAFF
TGTGCCAGCAGTTACTCCCAGGGACGGGACACTGAAGCTTTCTTT
>TRBJ2-7|TRBD2|NA|TRBV7-2
CASSIGTSGRYEQYF
TGTGCCAGCAGCATAGGGACTAGCGGCCGCTACGAGCAGTACTTC
>TRBJ2-7|NA|few|TRBV20-1
CSARGPGPYEQYF
TGCAGTGCTAGAGGGCCCGGGCCCTACGAGCAGTACTTC
>TRBJ2-3|TRBD1|NA|TRBV2
CASSGTGTGGILLTQYF
TGTGCCAGCAGCGGAACCGGGACAGGGGGCATCCTCCTTACGCAGTATTTT
>TRBJ2-7|NA|NA|TRBV12-3/TRBV12-4
CASRLMGEQYF
TGTGCCAGCAGATTAATGGGCGAGCAGTACTTC
>TRBJ1-2|NA|few|TRBV4-2
CASSQATGNYGYTF
TGTGCCAGCAGCCAGGCGACTGGAAACTATGGCTACACCTTC
>TRBJ1-2|TRBD1|few|TRBV12-3/TRBV12-4
CASSLELAQGRYYGYTF
TGTGCCAGCAGTCTCGAACTTGCACAGGGGCGCTACTATGGCTACACCTTC
>TRBJ2-7|TRBD2|NA|TRBV20-1
CSASSGGSVWDEQYF
TGCAGTGCTAGTTCTGGCGGGAGCGTCTGGGACGAGCAGTACTTC
>TRBJ1-2|NA|once|TRBV4-2
CASSQEGAGTWYGYTF
TGTGCCAGCAGCCAAGAAGGAGCCGGGACATGGTATGGCTACACCTTC
>TRBJ1-2|NA|NA|TRBV11-2
CASSLDPGANYGYTF
TGTGCCAGCAGCTTAGATCCGGGGGCGAACTATGGCTACACCTTC
>TRBJ2-5|NA|few|TRBV29-1
CSVIDGWYQETQYF
TGCAGCGTCATAGACGGTTGGTACCAAGAGACCCAGTACTTC
>TRBJ2-3|NA|NA|TRBV12-5
CASGSPKTDTQYF
TGTGCTAGTGGTTCCCCGAAAACAGATACGCAGTATTTT
>TRBJ1-1|NA|NA|TRBV7-9
CASSLGRDQEAFF
TGTGCCAGCAGCTTAGGCCGGGACCAGGAAGCTTTCTTT
>TRBJ2-1|TRBD2|NA|TRBV7-2
CASSLRLETSGHNEQFF
TGTGCCAGCAGCTTACGTTTAGAGACTAGCGGCCACAATGAGCAGTTCTTC
>TRBJ2-1|NA|few|TRBV20-1
CSAFYGRNEQFF
TGCAGTGCTTTTTATGGCAGAAATGAGCAGTTCTTC
>TRBJ1-4|NA|NA|TRBV4-3
CASSQDTAANEKLFF
TGCGCCAGCAGCCAAGATACGGCAGCTAATGAAAAACTGTTTTTT
>TRBJ2-1|TRBD2|NA|TRBV7-9
CASSPVAGGVMYEQFF
TGTGCCAGCAGCCCGGTAGCGGGAGGGGTTATGTATGAGCAGTTCTTC
>TRBJ2-4|NA|few|TRBV4-1
CASSQAPLAKNIQYF
TGCGCCAGCAGCCAAGCCCCCCTAGCCAAAAACATTCAGTACTTC
>TRBJ2-3|TRBD2|NA|TRBV20-1
CSARGLAGSINTQYF
TGCAGTGCTAGAGGGCTAGCGGGAAGTATAAATACGCAGTATTTT
>TRBJ1-2|NA|NA|TRBV5-1
CASSRRDTLNYGYTF
TGCGCCAGCAGCCGCAGAGACACATTGAACTATGGCTACACCTTC
>TRBJ2-3|NA|few|TRBV15
CAIITAFTQYF
TGTGCCATCATAACGGCTTTTACGCAGTATTTT
>TRBJ1-2|TRBD1|NA|TRBV18
CASSPRSGGIEGYTF
TGTGCCAGCTCACCACGTTCAGGGGGGATCGAGGGCTACACCTTC
>TRBJ2-2|NA|few|TRBV5-1
CASSLVDTGELFF
TGCGCCAGCAGCTTGGTCGACACCGGGGAGCTGTTTTTT
>TRBJ1-2|NA|NA|TRBV12-3/TRBV12-4
CASSSSLGYTF
TGTGCCAGCAGTTCCTCCCTGGGCTACACCTTC
>TRBJ2-1|TRBD2|few|TRBV27
CASSPGTILNEQFF
TGTGCCAGCAGTCCCGGGACTATCCTCAATGAGCAGTTCTTC
>TRBJ2-6|NA|NA|TRBV5-8
CASVPDLTVLTF
TGTGCCAGCGTCCCGGACCTTACCGTCCTGACTTTC
>TRBJ1-5|NA|NA|TRBV29-1
CSPAGVCQPQHF
TGCAGCCCCGCTGGGGTATGTCAGCCCCAGCATTTT
>TRBJ1-2|TRBD1|NA|TRBV6-2/TRBV6-3
CASKSGTGFGGYTF
TGTGCCAGCAAATCCGGGACAGGGTTCGGTGGCTACACCTTC
>TRBJ2-5|NA|NA|TRBV6-5
CASRVDGNQETQYF
TGTGCCAGCAGGGTGGACGGCAACCAAGAGACCCAGTACTTC
>TRBJ2-7|TRBD2|few|TRBV4-1
CASSQGGSHYEQYF
TGCGCCAGCAGCCAGGGAGGGTCACACTACGAGCAGTACTTC
>TRBJ1-2|NA|once|TRBV7-8
CASSLAGVRTNYGYTF
TGTGCCAGCAGCTTAGCAGGGGTACGGACCAACTATGGCTACACCTTC
>TRBJ1-2|NA|NA|TRBV13
CASSLEQTGPRGDTF
TGTGCCAGCAGCTTAGAGCAAACAGGGCCAAGGGGAGACACCTTC
>TRBJ2-5|TRBD2|NA|TRBV3-1
CASSQLAGGRETQYF
TGTGCCAGCAGCCAGTTAGCGGGGGGACGAGAGACCCAGTACTTC
>TRBJ2-3|TRBD2|NA|TRBV5-1
CASSRNPPGLAGSDTQYF
TGCGCCAGCAGCAGAAACCCCCCGGGACTAGCGGGGTCAGATACGCAGTATTTT
>TRBJ2-7|NA|NA|TRBV11-2
CASSLVLSSYEQYF
TGTGCCAGCAGCTTAGTACTGAGTTCCTACGAGCAGTACTTC
>TRBJ1-2|NA|NA|TRBV6-6
CASRGHYGYTF
TGTGCCAGCAGGGGCCACTATGGCTACACCTTC
>TRBJ2-3|NA|few|TRBV15
CATSNEPGPPPYF
TGTGCCACCAGCAACGAACCGGGCCCTCCCCCGTATTTT